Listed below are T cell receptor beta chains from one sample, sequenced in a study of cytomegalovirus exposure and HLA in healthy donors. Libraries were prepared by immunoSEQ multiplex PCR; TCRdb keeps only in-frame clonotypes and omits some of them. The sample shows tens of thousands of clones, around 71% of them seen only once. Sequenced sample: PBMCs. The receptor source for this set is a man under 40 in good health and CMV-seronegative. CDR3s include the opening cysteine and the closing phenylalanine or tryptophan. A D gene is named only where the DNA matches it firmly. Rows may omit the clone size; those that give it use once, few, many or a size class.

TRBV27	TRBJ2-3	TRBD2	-	CASSLNLVAGGLDTQYF	TGTGCCAGCAGTTTAAATTTGGTAGCGGGAGGTTTAGATACGCAGTATTTT
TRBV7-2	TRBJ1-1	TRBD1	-	CASSWAGTGNTEAFF	TGTGCCAGCAGCTGGGCCGGGACAGGGAACACTGAAGCTTTCTTT
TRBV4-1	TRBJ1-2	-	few	CASSQPREGSSNYGYTF	TGCGCCAGCAGCCAACCAAGGGAGGGGTCCTCTAACTATGGCTACACCTTC
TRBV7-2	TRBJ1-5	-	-	CASSLDLDRNQPQHF	TGTGCCAGCAGCTTAGATCTTGACAGAAATCAGCCCCAGCATTTT
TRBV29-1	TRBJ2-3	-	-	CSVGRGSADTQYF	TGCAGCGTTGGGCGGGGATCCGCAGATACGCAGTATTTT
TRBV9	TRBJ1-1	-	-	CASSVGFGAEAFF	TGTGCCAGCAGCGTAGGTTTTGGGGCGGAAGCTTTCTTT
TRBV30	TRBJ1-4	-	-	CAWTLSGVREKLFF	TGTGCCTGGACTTTATCAGGGGTCCGGGAAAAACTGTTTTTT
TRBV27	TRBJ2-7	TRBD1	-	CASSLTGQVSYEQYF	TGTGCCAGCAGTTTAACGGGACAGGTGTCCTACGAGCAGTACTTC
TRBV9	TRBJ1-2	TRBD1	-	CASSPDRVHGYTF	TGTGCCAGCAGCCCTGACAGGGTTCATGGCTACACCTTC
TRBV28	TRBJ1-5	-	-	CASTLSGGASNQPQHF	TGTGCCAGCACCTTATCGGGGGGGGCGAGCAATCAGCCCCAGCATTTT
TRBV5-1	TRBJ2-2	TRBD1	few	CASSRTGNTGELFF	TGCGCCAGCAGCCGGACAGGGAACACCGGGGAGCTGTTTTTT
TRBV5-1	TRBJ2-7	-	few	CASSPGLSYEQYF	TGCGCCAGCAGCCCCGGACTGAGCTACGAGCAGTACTTC
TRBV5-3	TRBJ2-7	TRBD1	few	CARSWTGKGEQYF	TGTGCCAGAAGCTGGACAGGGAAGGGGGAGCAGTACTTC
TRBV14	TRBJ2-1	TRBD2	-	CASQLAGVYNEQFF	TGTGCCAGTCAACTAGCGGGGGTTTACAATGAGCAGTTCTTC
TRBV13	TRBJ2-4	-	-	CASSPRETSLAKNIQYF	TGTGCCAGCAGCCCCCGGGAGACTTCACTAGCCAAAAACATTCAGTACTTC
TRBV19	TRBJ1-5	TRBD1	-	CASSIALGQYGNQPQHF	TGTGCCAGTAGTATAGCTCTGGGACAGTATGGCAATCAGCCCCAGCATTTT
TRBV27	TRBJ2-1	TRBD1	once	CASSTGQGLYNEQFF	TGTGCCAGCAGCACGGGACAGGGGCTGTACAATGAGCAGTTCTTC
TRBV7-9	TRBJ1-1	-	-	CASSLGLPGVILNTEAFF	TGTGCCAGCAGCTTAGGGTTACCAGGGGTCATACTGAACACTGAAGCTTTCTTT
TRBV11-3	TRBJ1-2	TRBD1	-	CASSHRGNYGYTF	TGTGCCAGCAGCCACAGGGGGAACTATGGCTACACCTTC
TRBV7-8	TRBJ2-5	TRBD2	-	CASSLYLAGEETQYF	TGTGCCAGCAGCTTATATCTAGCGGGGGAGGAGACCCAGTACTTC
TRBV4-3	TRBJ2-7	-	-	CASSQGQFSYEQYF	TGCGCCAGCAGCCAAGGGCAGTTCTCCTACGAGCAGTACTTC
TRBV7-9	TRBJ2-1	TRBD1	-	CASSRWDRDVVEQFF	TGTGCCAGCAGCCGATGGGACAGGGACGTAGTTGAGCAGTTCTTC
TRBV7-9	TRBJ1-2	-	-	CASSLSQGEEGYTF	TGTGCCAGCAGCTTATCGCAGGGCGAGGAAGGCTACACCTTC
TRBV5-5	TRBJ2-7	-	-	CASRLAVSEQYF	TGTGCCAGCAGACTGGCGGTCAGCGAGCAGTACTTC
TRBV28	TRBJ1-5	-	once	CASLLWRGPDSNQPQHF	TGTGCCAGTCTTCTCTGGAGGGGCCCGGATAGCAATCAGCCCCAGCATTTT
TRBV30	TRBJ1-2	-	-	CAWSVTEGTYGYTF	TGTGCCTGGAGTGTAACGGAGGGGACCTATGGCTACACCTTC
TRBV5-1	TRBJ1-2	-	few	CASSLAQGRHGYTF	TGCGCCAGCAGCTTGGCACAGGGTAGGCATGGCTACACCTTC
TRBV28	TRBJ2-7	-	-	CASSYQDSYEQYF	TGTGCCAGCAGTTACCAGGACTCCTACGAGCAGTACTTC
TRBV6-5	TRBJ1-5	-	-	CASSYSGQGVQPQHF	TGTGCCAGCAGTTACTCCGGGCAGGGCGTTCAGCCCCAGCATTTT
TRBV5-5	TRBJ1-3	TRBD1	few	CASSEDRLDTIYF	TGTGCCAGCAGCGAGGACAGGTTAGACACCATATATTTT
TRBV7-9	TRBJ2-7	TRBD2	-	CASSLVGGNYEQYF	TGTGCCAGCAGCTTAGTCGGGGGGAACTACGAGCAGTACTTC
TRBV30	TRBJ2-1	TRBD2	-	CAWSFGTSGSNEQFF	TGTGCCTGGAGTTTCGGGACTAGCGGGAGCAATGAGCAGTTCTTC
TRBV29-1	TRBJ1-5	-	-	CSVATGGQPQHF	TGCAGCGTTGCTACAGGCGGTCAGCCCCAGCATTTT
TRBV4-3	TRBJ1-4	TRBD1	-	CASSQERGRGEKLFF	TGCGCCAGCAGCCAAGAGAGGGGGCGCGGGGAAAAACTGTTTTTT
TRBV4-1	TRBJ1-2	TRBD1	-	CASSLEQGAGGYTF	TGCGCCAGCAGCCTCGAACAGGGGGCCGGGGGCTACACCTTC
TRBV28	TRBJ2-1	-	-	CASRLRVLGGAEFF	TGTGCCAGCAGACTTAGGGTCTTAGGGGGGGCTGAGTTCTTC
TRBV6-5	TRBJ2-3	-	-	CASRPDRASTDTQYF	TGTGCCAGCAGGCCCGATAGAGCAAGCACAGATACGCAGTATTTT
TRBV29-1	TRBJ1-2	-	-	CSVAGLNYGYTF	TGCAGCGTCGCAGGGCTTAACTATGGCTACACCTTC
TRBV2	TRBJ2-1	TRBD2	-	CASSDNVVASGDYNEQFF	TGTGCCAGCAGTGATAATGTGGTGGCTAGCGGGGACTACAATGAGCAGTTCTTC
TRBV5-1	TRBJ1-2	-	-	CASSEDSYGYTF	TGCGCCAGCAGCGAAGACAGCTATGGCTACACCTTC
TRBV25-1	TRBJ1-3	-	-	CASSTGERTTIYF	TGTGCCAGCAGCACGGGAGAGAGGACCACCATATATTTT
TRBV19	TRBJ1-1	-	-	CASSHKGDTEAFF	TGTGCCAGTAGCCACAAAGGGGACACTGAAGCTTTCTTT
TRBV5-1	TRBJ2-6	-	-	CASSWASGANVLTF	TGCGCCAGCAGCTGGGCCTCTGGGGCCAACGTCCTGACTTTC
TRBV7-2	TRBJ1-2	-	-	CASSLLYRDNDYGYTF	TGTGCCAGCAGTCTACTCTACCGGGACAACGACTATGGCTACACCTTC
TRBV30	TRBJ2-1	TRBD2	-	CARSFSGRRWYNEQFF	TGTGCCCGGAGTTTTAGCGGGAGAAGGTGGTACAATGAGCAGTTCTTC
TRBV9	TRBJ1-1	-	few	CASSLLPGQNTEAFF	TGTGCCAGCAGCCTCCTGCCGGGACAGAACACTGAAGCTTTCTTT
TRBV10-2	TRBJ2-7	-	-	CASSGPQGSYEQYF	TGCGCCAGCAGTGGACCTCAGGGGTCCTACGAGCAGTACTTC
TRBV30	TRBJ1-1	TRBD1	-	CAWKQGMNTEAFF	TGTGCCTGGAAACAGGGGATGAACACTGAAGCTTTCTTT
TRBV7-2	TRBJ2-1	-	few	CASSLRGNNEQFF	TGTGCCAGCAGCTTACGGGGGAACAATGAGCAGTTCTTC
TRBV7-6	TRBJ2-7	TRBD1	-	CASSAGTGKGGGYVYEQYF	TGTGCCAGCAGCGCTGGGACAGGGAAGGGAGGGGGGTACGTGTACGAGCAGTACTTC
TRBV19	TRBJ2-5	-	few	CASSPSTGSWETQYF	TGTGCCAGTAGTCCATCGACAGGTAGTTGGGAGACCCAGTACTTC